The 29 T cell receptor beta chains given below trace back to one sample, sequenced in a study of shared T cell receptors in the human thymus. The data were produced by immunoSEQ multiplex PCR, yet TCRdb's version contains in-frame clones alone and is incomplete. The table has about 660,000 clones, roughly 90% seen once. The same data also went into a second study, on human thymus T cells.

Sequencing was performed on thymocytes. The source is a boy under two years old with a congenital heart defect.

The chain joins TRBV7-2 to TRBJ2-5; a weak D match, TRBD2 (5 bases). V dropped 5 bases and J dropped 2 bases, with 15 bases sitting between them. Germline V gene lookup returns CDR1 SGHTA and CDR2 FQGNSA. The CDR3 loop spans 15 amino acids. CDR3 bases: TGTGCCAGCAGCGGAACTAGTAGGGTACAAGAGACCCAGTACTTC. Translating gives CASSGTSRVQETQYF.

The CDR3 region is CASSVGGPDTQYF. The DNA of the CDR3 is TGTGCCAGCAGCGTAGGGGGCCCAGATACGCAGTATTTT. V is TRBV5-4 and J is TRBJ2-3; 7 bases match TRBD1. Germline lookup yields CDR1 SGHNT and CDR2 YYREEE (reference sequence). V lost 4 bases to trimming and J lost 4 bases; unmatched junction nucleotides: 3. The CDR3 contains 13 residues.

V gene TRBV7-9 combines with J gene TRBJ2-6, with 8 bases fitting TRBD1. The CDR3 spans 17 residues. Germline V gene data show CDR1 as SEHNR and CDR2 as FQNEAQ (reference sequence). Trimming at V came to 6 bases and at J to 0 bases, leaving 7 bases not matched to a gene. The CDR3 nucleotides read TGTGCCAGCAGGGATGGGACAGGAATCTCTGGGGCCAACGTCCTGACTTTC. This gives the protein CASRDGTGISGANVLTF.

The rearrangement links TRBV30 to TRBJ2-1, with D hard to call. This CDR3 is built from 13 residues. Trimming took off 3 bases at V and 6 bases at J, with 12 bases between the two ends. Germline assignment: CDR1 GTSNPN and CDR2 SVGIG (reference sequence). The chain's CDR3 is CAWRTGTSNEQFF. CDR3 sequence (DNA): TGTGCCTGGAGGACTGGAACCTCCAATGAGCAGTTCTTC.

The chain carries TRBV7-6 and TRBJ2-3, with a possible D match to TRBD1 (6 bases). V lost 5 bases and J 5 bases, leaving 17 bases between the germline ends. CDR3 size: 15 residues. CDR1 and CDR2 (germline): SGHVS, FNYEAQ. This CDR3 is CASSPRSGAGDTQYF. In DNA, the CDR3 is TGTGCCAGCAGCCCTAGATCAGGGGCGGGAGATACGCAGTATTTT.

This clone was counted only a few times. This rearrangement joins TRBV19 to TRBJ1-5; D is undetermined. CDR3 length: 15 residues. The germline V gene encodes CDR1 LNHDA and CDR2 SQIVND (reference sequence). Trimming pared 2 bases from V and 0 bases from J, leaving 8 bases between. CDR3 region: CASSISLLSNQPQHF. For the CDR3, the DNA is TGTGCCAGTAGTATAAGCCTCCTTAGCAATCAGCCCCAGCATTTT.

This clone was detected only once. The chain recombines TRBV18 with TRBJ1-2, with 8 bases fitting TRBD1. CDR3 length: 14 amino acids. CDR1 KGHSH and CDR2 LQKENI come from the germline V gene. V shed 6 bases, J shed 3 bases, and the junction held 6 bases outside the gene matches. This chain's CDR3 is CASSPDRADYGYTF. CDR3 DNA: TGTGCCAGCTCCCCGGACAGGGCAGACTATGGCTACACCTTC.

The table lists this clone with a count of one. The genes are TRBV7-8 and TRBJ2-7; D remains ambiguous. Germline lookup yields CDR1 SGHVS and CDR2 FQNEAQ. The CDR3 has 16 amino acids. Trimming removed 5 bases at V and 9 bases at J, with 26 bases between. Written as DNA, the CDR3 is TGTGCCAGCAGCCATATCGGCGAGCCCAGCCCTGGAGTGCAGTACTTC. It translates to CASSHIGEPSPGVQYF.

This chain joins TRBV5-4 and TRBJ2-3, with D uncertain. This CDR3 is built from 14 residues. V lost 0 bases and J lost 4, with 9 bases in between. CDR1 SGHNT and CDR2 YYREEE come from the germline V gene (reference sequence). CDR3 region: CASSLAIAPDTQYF. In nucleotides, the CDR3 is TGTGCCAGCAGCTTGGCCATAGCCCCAGATACGCAGTATTTT.

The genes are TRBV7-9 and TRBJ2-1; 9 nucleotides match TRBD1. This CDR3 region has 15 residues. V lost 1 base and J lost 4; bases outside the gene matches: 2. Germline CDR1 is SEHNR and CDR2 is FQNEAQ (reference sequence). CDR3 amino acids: CASSLEGQGYNEQFF. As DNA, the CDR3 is TGTGCCAGCAGCTTAGAGGGACAGGGATACAATGAGCAGTTCTTC.

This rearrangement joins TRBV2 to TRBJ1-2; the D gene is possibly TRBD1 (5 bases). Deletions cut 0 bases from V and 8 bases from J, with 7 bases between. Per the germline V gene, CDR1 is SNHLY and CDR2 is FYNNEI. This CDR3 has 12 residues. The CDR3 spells CASSEADTGYTF. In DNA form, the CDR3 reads TGTGCCAGCAGTGAAGCGGACACGGGCTACACCTTC.

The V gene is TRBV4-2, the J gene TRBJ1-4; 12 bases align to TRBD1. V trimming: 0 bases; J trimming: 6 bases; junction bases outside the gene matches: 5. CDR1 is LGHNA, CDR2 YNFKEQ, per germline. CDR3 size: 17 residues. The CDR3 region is CASSQEARDRGHEKLFF. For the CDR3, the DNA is TGTGCCAGCAGCCAAGAAGCTCGGGACAGGGGGCATGAAAAACTGTTTTTT.

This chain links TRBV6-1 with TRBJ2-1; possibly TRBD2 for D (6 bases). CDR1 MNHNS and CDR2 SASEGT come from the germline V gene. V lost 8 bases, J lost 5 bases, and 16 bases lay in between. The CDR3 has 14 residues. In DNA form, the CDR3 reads TGTGCCAGCGGAGGGGAGCCCTTCAACAATGAGCAGTTCTTC. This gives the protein CASGGEPFNNEQFF.

Here the CDR3 reads CASSYPLGGKETQYF. For the CDR3, the DNA is TGTGCCAGCAGTTACCCGCTTGGGGGCAAAGAGACCCAGTACTTC. The rearrangement links TRBV6-5 to TRBJ2-5, with D maybe TRBD1 (6 bases). Trimming took off 2 bases at V and 3 bases at J, with 13 bases between the two ends. This CDR3 has 15 amino acids. Per germline, CDR1 MNHEY and CDR2 SVGAGI.

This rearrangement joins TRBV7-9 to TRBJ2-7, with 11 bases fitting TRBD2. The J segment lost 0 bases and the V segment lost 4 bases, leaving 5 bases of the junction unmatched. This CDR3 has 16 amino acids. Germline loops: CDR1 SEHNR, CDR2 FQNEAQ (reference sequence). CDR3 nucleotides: TGTGCCAGCAGCTATCAACTAGCGGGGGTCTCCTACGAGCAGTACTTC. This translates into CASSYQLAGVSYEQYF. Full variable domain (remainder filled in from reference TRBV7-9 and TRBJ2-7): DTGVSQNPRHKITKRGQNVTFRCDPISEHNRLYWYRQTLGQGPEFLTYFQNEAQLEKSRLLSDRFSAERPKGSFSTLEIQRTEQGDSAMYLCASSYQLAGVSYEQYFGPGTRLTVT.

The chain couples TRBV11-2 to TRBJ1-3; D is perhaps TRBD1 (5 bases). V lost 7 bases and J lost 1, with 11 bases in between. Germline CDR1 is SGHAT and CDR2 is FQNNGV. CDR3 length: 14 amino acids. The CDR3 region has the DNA TGTGCCAGCAACCTCGGGGGGTCTGGAAACACCATATATTTT. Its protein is CASNLGGSGNTIYF.

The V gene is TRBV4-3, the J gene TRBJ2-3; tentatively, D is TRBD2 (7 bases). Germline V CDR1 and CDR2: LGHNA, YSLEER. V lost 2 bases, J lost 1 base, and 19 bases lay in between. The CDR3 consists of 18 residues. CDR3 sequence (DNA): TGCGCCAGCAGCCAACCCATGGGGGGGGCCACAGGCACAGATACGCAGTATTTT. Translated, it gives CASSQPMGGATGTDTQYF.

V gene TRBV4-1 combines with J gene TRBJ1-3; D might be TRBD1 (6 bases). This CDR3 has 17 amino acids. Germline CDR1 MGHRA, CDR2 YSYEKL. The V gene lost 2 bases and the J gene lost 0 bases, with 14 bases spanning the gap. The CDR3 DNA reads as TGCGCCAGCAGCCAATTACCGGGACATCCCTCTGGAAACACCATATATTTT. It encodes CASSQLPGHPSGNTIYF.

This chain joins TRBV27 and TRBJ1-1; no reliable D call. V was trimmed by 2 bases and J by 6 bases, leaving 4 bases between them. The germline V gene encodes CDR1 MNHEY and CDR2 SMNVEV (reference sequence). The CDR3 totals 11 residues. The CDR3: CASSLGAEAFF. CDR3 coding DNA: TGTGCCAGCAGTTTAGGAGCTGAAGCTTTCTTT.

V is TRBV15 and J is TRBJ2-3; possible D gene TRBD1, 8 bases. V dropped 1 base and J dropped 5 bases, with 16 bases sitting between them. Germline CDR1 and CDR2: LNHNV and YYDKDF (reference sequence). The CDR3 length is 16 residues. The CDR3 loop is CATSRGGGRGLDTQYF. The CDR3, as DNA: TGTGCCACCAGCAGAGGGGGGGGCAGGGGGCTAGATACGCAGTATTTT.

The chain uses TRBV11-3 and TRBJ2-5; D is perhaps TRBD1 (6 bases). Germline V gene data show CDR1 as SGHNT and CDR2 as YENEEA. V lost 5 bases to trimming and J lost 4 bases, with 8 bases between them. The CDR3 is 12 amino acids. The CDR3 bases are TGTGCCAGCAGCCCGGACAGAGAGACCCAGTACTTC. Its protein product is CASSPDRETQYF. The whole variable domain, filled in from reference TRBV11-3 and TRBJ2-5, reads EAGVVQSPRYKIIEKKQPVAFWCNPISGHNTLYWYLQNLGQGPELLIRYENEEAVDDSQLPKDRFSAERLKGVDSTLKIQPAELGDSAVYLCASSPDRETQYFGPGTRLLVL.

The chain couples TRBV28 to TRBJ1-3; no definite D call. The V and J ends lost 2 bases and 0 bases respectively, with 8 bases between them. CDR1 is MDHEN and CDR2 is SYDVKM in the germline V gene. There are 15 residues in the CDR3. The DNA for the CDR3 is TGTGCCAGCAGTTTAGACTGGCGCTCTGGAAACACCATATATTTT. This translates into CASSLDWRSGNTIYF.

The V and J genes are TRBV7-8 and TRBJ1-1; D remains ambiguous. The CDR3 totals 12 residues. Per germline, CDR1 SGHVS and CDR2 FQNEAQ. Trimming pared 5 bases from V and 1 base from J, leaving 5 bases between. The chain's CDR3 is CASSPKNTEAFF. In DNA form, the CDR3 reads TGTGCCAGCAGCCCTAAGAACACTGAAGCTTTCTTT.

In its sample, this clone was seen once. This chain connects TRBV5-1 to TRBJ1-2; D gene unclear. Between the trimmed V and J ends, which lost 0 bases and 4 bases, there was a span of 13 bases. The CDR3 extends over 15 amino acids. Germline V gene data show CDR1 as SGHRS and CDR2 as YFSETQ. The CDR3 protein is CASSLAPGNAYGYTF. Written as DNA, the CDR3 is TGCGCCAGCAGCTTGGCGCCAGGAAATGCCTATGGCTACACCTTC.

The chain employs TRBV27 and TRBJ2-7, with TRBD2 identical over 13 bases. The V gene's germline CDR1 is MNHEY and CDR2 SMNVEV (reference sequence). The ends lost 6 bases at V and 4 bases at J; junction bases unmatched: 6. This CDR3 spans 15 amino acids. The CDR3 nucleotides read TGTGCCAGCAGGGACGGACTAGCGGGAGCTTACGAGCAGTACTTC. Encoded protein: CASRDGLAGAYEQYF.

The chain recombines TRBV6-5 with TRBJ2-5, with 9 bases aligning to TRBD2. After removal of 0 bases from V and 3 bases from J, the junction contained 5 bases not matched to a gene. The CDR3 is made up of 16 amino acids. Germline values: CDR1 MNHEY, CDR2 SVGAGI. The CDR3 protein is CASSYSRVAGEETQYF. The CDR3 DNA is TGTGCCAGCAGTTACTCGAGGGTAGCGGGAGAAGAGACCCAGTACTTC.

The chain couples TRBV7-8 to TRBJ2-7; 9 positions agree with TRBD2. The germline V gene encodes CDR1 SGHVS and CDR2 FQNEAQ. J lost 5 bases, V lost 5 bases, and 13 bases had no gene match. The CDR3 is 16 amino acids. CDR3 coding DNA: TGTGCCAGCAGCCCTCGGATGGGGCGGGAGGGGGACGAGCAGTACTTC. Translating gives CASSPRMGREGDEQYF.

The CDR3 region has the DNA TGTGCAAGTCGCCCCACCCGGAGGGAGCAGTACTTC. Protein: CASRPTRREQYF. V and J are TRBV12-2 and TRBJ2-7; the table's D call, TRBD2, has no DNA check behind it. TRBV12-2 is marked as a pseudogene. The length of the CDR3 is 12 residues.

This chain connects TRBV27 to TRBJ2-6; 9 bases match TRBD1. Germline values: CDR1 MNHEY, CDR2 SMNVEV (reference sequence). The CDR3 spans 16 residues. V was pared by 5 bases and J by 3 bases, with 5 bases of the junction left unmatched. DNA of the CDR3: TGTGCCAGCAGTCGGGACAGGGTGAGTGGGGCCAACGTCCTGACTTTC. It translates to CASSRDRVSGANVLTF.